These 29 T cell receptor beta chains came from one sample sequenced in a study of lymphopenia after photon versus proton radiotherapy. Measured with immunoSEQ multiplex PCR; TCRdb has only the in-frame clones, and not every one. The sample lists more than 80,000 clones; about 83% were seen once. The sequencing used peripheral blood, collected from a patient treated with proton-based radiotherapy. Source of these receptors: a man aged 55 to 70 with pancreatic cancer.

The J gene is TRBJ2-7, the V gene TRBV7-2; D is unresolved. The CDR3 length is 12 residues. From germline, CDR1 is SGHTA and CDR2 FQGNSA. The V gene lost 5 bases and the J gene lost 6 bases, with 11 bases spanning the gap. The CDR3 coding sequence is TGTGCCAGCAGCCACCTTCCTGGCGAGCAGTACTTC. It translates to CASSHLPGEQYF. Full variable domain (rest looked up from reference TRBV7-2 and TRBJ2-7): GAGVSQSPSNKVTEKGKDVELRCDPISGHTALYWYRQSLGQGLEFLIYFQGNSAPDKSGLPSDRFSAERTGGSVSTLTIQRTQQEDSAVYLCASSHLPGEQYFGPGTRLTVT.

The V and J genes are TRBV5-4 and TRBJ2-2; 9 bases align to TRBD1. There are 16 residues in the CDR3. The V gene's germline CDR1 is SGHNT and CDR2 YYREEE (reference sequence). The ends lost 4 bases at V and 5 bases at J; junction bases unmatched: 9. The CDR3 is CASSAPGQGLTGELFF. CDR3 sequence (DNA): TGTGCCAGCAGCGCTCCGGGACAGGGTCTGACCGGGGAGCTGTTTTTT.

The J gene is TRBJ1-5, the V gene TRBV27, with D tentatively TRBD1 (6 bases). Germline V gene data show CDR1 as MNHEY and CDR2 as SMNVEV (reference sequence). CDR3 length: 17 residues. Between the trimmed V and J ends, which lost 4 bases and 1 base, there was a span of 17 bases. The CDR3 spells CASSSRGQSWSNQPQHF. Here the CDR3 DNA reads TGTGCCAGCAGTTCCCGGGGGCAGTCTTGGAGCAATCAGCCCCAGCATTTT.

This rearrangement joins TRBV10-3 to TRBJ1-1, with 7 bases identical to TRBD1. Trimming at V came to 10 bases and at J to 2 bases, leaving 16 bases not matched to a gene. This CDR3 has 16 residues. Germline CDR1 reads ENHRY; CDR2 reads SYGVKD. CDR3 DNA: TGTGCCACCAACGGACAGGACCCAAGGATTAACACTGAAGCTTTCTTT. Amino acids: CATNGQDPRINTEAFF.

The CDR3 DNA sequence: TGTGCCTGGACAAAAACGGGGAACACTGAAGCTTTCTTT. It yields the protein CAWTKTGNTEAFF. The chain links TRBV30 to TRBJ1-1; D not resolved. CDR3 length equals 13 residues. Trimming took off 4 bases at V and 1 base at J, with 10 bases between the two ends. In germline, CDR1 is GTSNPN, CDR2 SVGIG (reference sequence).

The chain is built from TRBV15 and TRBJ1-4, with TRBD1 as a possible D gene (6 bases). Germline V lookup: CDR1 LNHNV, CDR2 YYDKDF (reference sequence). The CDR3 is 12 amino acids. V lost 8 bases, J lost 8 bases, and 12 bases lay in between. CDR3 coding DNA: TGTGCCACCTCGGGACACAGGGAAAAACTGTTTTTT. Amino acids: CATSGHREKLFF.

This chain links TRBV12-1 with TRBJ2-5; the D call TRBD1 from the table was never checked on the DNA. TRBV12-1 is tagged as a pseudogene. The CDR3 runs to 16 residues. The CDR3 protein is CASSLPGDRPGETQYF. CDR3 nucleotide sequence: TGTGCCAGCTCCCTACCCGGTGACAGGCCCGGGGAGACCCAGTACTTC.

The chain recombines TRBV11-2 with TRBJ2-7, with TRBD1 matching over 10 bases. The V segment lost 0 bases and the J segment 0 bases; nucleotides outside the gene matches: 8. CDR3 length: 18 residues. Germline CDR1 is SGHAT and CDR2 is FQNNGV. This CDR3 reads CASSLDQAGQGPSYEQYF. As DNA, the CDR3 is TGTGCCAGCAGCTTAGATCAGGCGGGACAGGGGCCCTCCTACGAGCAGTACTTC. The complete variable domain, with remaining parts taken from reference TRBV11-2 and TRBJ2-7, reads EAGVAQSPRYKIIEKRQSVAFWCNPISGHATLYWYQQILGQGPKLLIQFQNNGVVDDSQLPKDRFSAERLKGVDSTLKIQPAKLEDSAVYLCASSLDQAGQGPSYEQYFGPGTRLTVT.

V is TRBV28 and J is TRBJ2-6, with D possibly being TRBD1 or TRBD2 (5 bases each). The germline V gene encodes CDR1 MDHEN and CDR2 SYDVKM. Trimming took off 10 bases at V and 4 bases at J, with 17 bases between the two ends. The CDR3 runs 15 residues. This CDR3 reads CATITSRGGANVLTF. Written as DNA, the CDR3 is TGTGCCACCATCACATCGAGGGGAGGGGCCAACGTCCTGACTTTC.

This clone was picked up many times. The chain combines TRBV19 with TRBJ1-5, with D tentatively TRBD1 (5 bases). CDR1 and CDR2 (germline): LNHDA, SQIVND (reference sequence). The V end lost 5 bases, the J end lost 5 bases, and 7 bases lay between the germline ends. The CDR3 is 12 residues long. The CDR3 protein is CASSGGDQPQHF. CDR3 nucleotide sequence: TGTGCCAGTAGTGGGGGGGATCAGCCCCAGCATTTT.

The rearrangement uses TRBV6-5 and TRBJ2-5; possible D gene TRBD2, 7 bases. V was clipped by 2 bases and J by 4 bases, with 14 bases between them. Per the germline V gene, CDR1 is MNHEY and CDR2 is SVGAGI. The CDR3 has 15 residues. The CDR3 DNA reads TGTGCCAGCAGTTACAACGGCGCGGGGGCAGAGACCCAGTACTTC. Amino acids: CASSYNGAGAETQYF.

This chain connects TRBV11-1 to TRBJ1-1; D is undetermined. The CDR3 covers 12 residues. Germline values: CDR1 SGHAT, CDR2 FQDESV (reference sequence). Trimming cost V 3 bases and J 1 base, with 3 bases left between them. DNA for the CDR3: TGTGCCAGCAGCTTTACGAACACTGAAGCTTTCTTT. Its translation: CASSFTNTEAFF. Full variable domain (missing parts from reference TRBV11-1 and TRBJ1-1): EAEVAQSPRYKITEKSQAVAFWCDPISGHATLYWYRQILGQGPELLVQFQDESVVDDSQLPKDRFSAERLKGVDSTLKIQPAELGDSAMYLCASSFTNTEAFFGQGTRLTVV.

The V call is TRBV19, the J call TRBJ2-1; D uncertain. There are 12 residues in the CDR3. Germline V CDR1 and CDR2: LNHDA, SQIVND (reference sequence). Trimming stripped 10 bases from V and 6 bases from J, with 13 bases between. The CDR3 DNA reads TGTGCCACCGCGGAAGGCTTCAATGAGCAGTTCTTC. Protein sequence: CATAEGFNEQFF. Based on the CDR3 plus reference TRBV19 and TRBJ2-1, the full variable domain is DGGITQSPKYLFRKEGQNVTLSCEQNLNHDAMYWYRQDPGQGLRLIYYSQIVNDFQKGDIAEGYSVSREKKESFPLTVTSAQKNPTAFYLCATAEGFNEQFFGPGTRLTVL.

The V gene is TRBV30, the J gene TRBJ2-5; 8 bases agree with TRBD2. Trimming cost V 4 bases and J 5 bases; bases outside gene matches: 3. This CDR3 comprises 12 residues. Germline values: CDR1 GTSNPN, CDR2 SVGIG (reference sequence). The CDR3 coding sequence is TGTGCCTGGACTAGCGGGTATGAGACCCAGTACTTC. Its protein is CAWTSGYETQYF.

This clone was recorded once. The rearrangement links TRBV19 to TRBJ2-7; TRBD1 matches 9 bases. Germline assignment: CDR1 LNHDA and CDR2 SQIVND (reference sequence). The length of the CDR3 is 15 residues. Unmatched junction bases numbered 7, after V lost 3 bases and J lost 4 bases. This chain's CDR3 is CASSIQQGALYEQYF. In nucleotides, the CDR3 is TGTGCCAGTAGTATTCAACAGGGGGCCCTTTACGAGCAGTACTTC.

The rearrangement links TRBV11-3 to TRBJ2-7, with TRBD2 identical over 8 bases. Germline V gene lookup returns CDR1 SGHNT and CDR2 YENEEA. After removal of 5 bases from V and 2 bases from J, the junction contained 5 bases not matched to a gene. The CDR3 length is 14 residues. The CDR3 here is CASSPGGGTYEQYF. The CDR3 nucleotides read TGTGCCAGCAGCCCCGGGGGGGGCACCTACGAGCAGTACTTC.

The chain is built from TRBV10-2 and TRBJ2-7, with 8 bases aligning to TRBD1. V was clipped by 6 bases and J by 3 bases; unmatched bases: 4. This CDR3 has 13 residues. Germline CDR1 and CDR2: WSHSY and SAAADI. The CDR3: CASSITGGYEQYF. CDR3 sequence (DNA): TGCGCCAGCAGCATCACAGGGGGCTACGAGCAGTACTTC.

J is TRBJ2-1 and V is TRBV11-3; 8 nucleotides align to TRBD1. This CDR3 has 15 residues. Losses at the gene ends were 0 bases for V and 8 bases for J; bases not matched to a gene: 6. The germline V gene has CDR1 SGHNT and CDR2 YENEEA. This chain's CDR3 is CASSLDRTGWDEQFF. The CDR3 nucleotides read TGTGCCAGCAGCTTAGACCGGACAGGGTGGGATGAGCAGTTCTTC.

This chain joins TRBV19 and TRBJ1-1, with D hard to call. V lost 6 bases to trimming and J lost 1 base, with 18 bases between them. Looked up from germline, CDR1 is LNHDA and CDR2 is SQIVND (reference sequence). The length of the CDR3 is 16 residues. CDR3 sequence reads: CASSTPSQATNTEAFF. The CDR3 bases are TGTGCCAGTAGCACACCTTCGCAGGCCACGAACACTGAAGCTTTCTTT.

The genes are TRBV5-8 and TRBJ2-2; 9 nucleotides match TRBD2. Germline V gene sequence: CDR1 SGHTS, CDR2 YDEGEE. J lost 6 bases, V lost 0 bases, and 3 bases had no gene match. CDR3 length equals 15 residues. CDR3 in DNA: TGTGCCAGCAGCTTGGTGGTAGCGGGAGCCGGGGAGCTGTTTTTT. Its protein product is CASSLVVAGAGELFF. Based on the CDR3 plus reference TRBV5-8 and TRBJ2-2, the full variable domain is EAGVTQSPTHLIKTRGQQATLRCSPISGHTSVYWYQQALGLGLQFLLWYDEGEERNRGNFPPRFSGRQFPNYSSELNVNALELEDSALYLCASSLVVAGAGELFFGEGSRLTVL.

The rearrangement joins TRBV10-3 to TRBJ2-1, with 7 bases aligning to TRBD1. Per the germline V gene, CDR1 is ENHRY and CDR2 is SYGVKD. This CDR3 has 14 residues. The V segment lost 10 bases and the J segment 3 bases; nucleotides outside the gene matches: 9. For the CDR3, the DNA is TGTGCCACCCAAGGGACAGACTACTACAATGAGCAGTTCTTC. It is translated as CATQGTDYYNEQFF.

As to this clone: One junction end disagrees with the germline gene, perhaps due to a read error. This chain connects TRBV7-2 to TRBJ2-1, with TRBD2 matching 10 bases. The CDR3 totals 16 residues. CDR1 and CDR2 from the germline V gene are SGHTA and FQGNSA. Here the CDR3 reads CASSYSGTSVYNEQLF. CDR3 in DNA: TGTGCCAGCAGCTACTCCGGGACTAGCGTATACAATGAGCAGCTCTTC. The full variable domain, with the rest looked up from reference TRBV7-2 and TRBJ2-1, is GAGVSQSPSNKVTEKGKDVELRCDPISGHTALYWYRQSLGQGLEFLIYFQGNSAPDKSGLPSDRFSAERTGGSVSTLTIQRTQQEDSAVYLCASSYSGTSVYNEQLFGPGTRLTVL.

The V call is TRBV28, the J call TRBJ1-5, with D perhaps matching TRBD1 (6 bases). The ends were cut back, 5 bases at V and 0 bases at J, with 20 bases in the middle. Germline lookup yields CDR1 MDHEN and CDR2 SYDVKM. This CDR3 is 18 amino acids long. As DNA, the CDR3 is TGTGCCAGCAGTCCAACCTTACAGGGATCCTTTAGCAATCAGCCCCAGCATTTT. This sequence encodes CASSPTLQGSFSNQPQHF.

The chain is built from TRBV6-6 and TRBJ2-3; TRBD1 agrees at 9 bases. The CDR3 extends over 15 amino acids. Looked up from germline, CDR1 is MNHNY and CDR2 is SVGAGI (reference sequence). Unmatched junction bases numbered 9, after V lost 5 bases and J lost 6 bases. The CDR3 DNA follows: TGTGCCAGCAGTCCGCGGACAGGGGCGGCGGATACGCAGTATTTT. Residues: CASSPRTGAADTQYF.

The chain carries TRBV25-1 and TRBJ1-3; possible D gene TRBD1, 6 bases. This CDR3 has 17 amino acids. Germline-derived CDR1 and CDR2 are MGHDK and SYGVNS. V lost 6 bases and J 3 bases, leaving 21 bases between the germline ends. CDR3: CASRRYRDPPCGNTIYF. As DNA, the CDR3 is TGTGCCAGCAGAAGATACAGGGACCCCCCTTGTGGAAACACCATATATTTT.

Remarks on this clone: One end of the junction is discordant with germline, which a read error may explain. CDR3 loop: CASSFDFQRNDAFF. CDR3 bases: TGTGCTAGCAGCTTTGATTTCCAGCGGAATGACGCTTTCTTT. This chain links TRBV7-7 with TRBJ1-1, with unresolved D. The CDR3 consists of 14 residues. Looked up from germline, CDR1 is SSHAT and CDR2 is FNYEAQ (reference sequence).

This clone was seen a single time. The chain links TRBV12-5 to TRBJ2-2; 9 nucleotides agree with TRBD1. The J segment lost 5 bases and the V segment lost 6 bases, leaving 13 bases of the junction unmatched. CDR1 is LGHNT and CDR2 is FRNRAP in the germline V gene. The CDR3 length is 17 residues. The CDR3 sequence is CASGNSQGAGGTGELFF. The CDR3 DNA reads TGTGCTAGTGGGAACTCACAGGGGGCTGGGGGGACCGGGGAGCTGTTTTTT. Combining the CDR3 with reference TRBV12-5 and TRBJ2-2 gives the whole variable domain DARVTQTPRHKVTEMGQEVTMRCQPILGHNTVFWYRQTMMQGLELLAYFRNRAPLDDSGMPKDRFSAEMPDATLATLKIQPSEPRDSAVYFCASGNSQGAGGTGELFFGEGSRLTVL.

Only one count was recorded for this clone. The chain carries TRBV23-1 and TRBJ2-7; D unclear. TRBV23-1 is designated an ORF whose function remains uncertain. The V end lost 8 bases, the J end lost 1 base, and 3 bases lay between the germline ends. CDR3 size: 10 residues. The CDR3 here is CASGSYEQYF. CDR3 sequence (DNA): TGCGCCAGCGGGTCCTACGAGCAGTACTTC.

This sequence joins TRBV5-1 and TRBJ1-1; 8 bases map to TRBD1. The V segment lost 4 bases and the J segment 0 bases; nucleotides outside the gene matches: 5. The CDR3 consists of 15 residues. Per the germline V gene, CDR1 is SGHRS and CDR2 is YFSETQ. The CDR3 spells CASSVGRGLNTEAFF. The CDR3 DNA reads TGCGCCAGCAGCGTGGGCAGGGGGCTGAACACTGAAGCTTTCTTT.